The present TCR beta chain was sequenced within a study of blood T cell repertoires in COVID-19. Overall study context: The origin of the acute and convalescent COVID-19 samples was the United States, Italy and Spain. The analysed material was cDNA or gDNA that came from T cells, B-cell-depleted T cells, or PBMCs.

In the source study's methods: How many nucleated cells were present was estimated from reference gene primer amplification. Libraries were prepared by immunoSEQ multiplex PCR; TCRdb keeps only in-frame clonotypes and omits some of them. V and J calls and clone size are given by that table; D and trimming were obtained from the DNA. The sample carries hundreds of thousands of clones, 88% recorded once. As regards this clone: The sample has other DNA sequences that encode this CDR3 too.

V was trimmed by 5 bases and J by 0 bases, leaving 7 bases between them. CDR1 and CDR2 from the germline V gene are SGHTA and FQGNSA. This CDR3 is built from 13 residues. Patients at the Seattle site were enrolled during active infection and followed longitudinally. The sequencing sample was made of peripheral blood. The receptor was isolated from a woman aged 70-85 years with COVID-19, enrolled during active disease. The chain uses TRBV7-2 and TRBJ2-5; D not resolved. The CDR3: CASSLSYQETQYF. The CDR3 nucleotides are TGTGCCAGCAGCCTGTCGTACCAAGAGACCCAGTACTTC.